These 32 T cell receptor beta chains were all obtained from the same sample, sequenced in a study of spatial heterogeneity in lung cancer. Stated time point: blood at routine non-recurrence follow-up after resection. Whole RNA obtained from tumor, nontumor lung or frozen PBMC underwent sequencing without sorting. TCRdb analysed the 5' RACE reads with MiXCR anew, one entry per CDR3 protein. The sample lists 45,000 to 65,000 distinct CDR3 sequences, around 7.7% seen once, with 35% in the top ten. The sequenced sample was PBMCs, obtained at follow-up. These receptor sequences come from a female donor with early-stage non-small cell lung cancer.

Comment on this clonotype: Being one base from a much bigger clone, this may be a read error. The chain couples TRBV5-1 to TRBJ2-3; 15 bases are a match to TRBD2. Germline V gene data show CDR1 as SGHRS and CDR2 as YFSETQ. This CDR3 region has 17 residues. CDR3 in amino acids: CASSRWTSGGDAETQYF. The DNA of the CDR3 is TGCGCCAGCAGCCGCTGGACTAGCGGGGGGGACGCAGAAACGCAGTATTTT.

There are many counts of this clonotype. The rearrangement uses TRBV2 and TRBJ2-3; D is perhaps TRBD1 (5 bases). The CDR3 length is 15 residues. The germline V gene has CDR1 SNHLY and CDR2 FYNNEI. V dropped 8 bases and J dropped 6 bases, with 21 bases sitting between them. CDR3 region: CASRRRYRGEDTQYF. For the CDR3, the DNA is TGTGCCAGCCGCCGAAGGTATAGGGGCGAGGATACGCAGTATTTT.

There are many counts of this clonotype. The chain couples TRBV7-9 to TRBJ1-2; D gene unclear. Germline V gene lookup returns CDR1 SEHNR and CDR2 FQNEAQ (reference sequence). The V gene lost 2 bases and the J gene lost 3 bases, with 4 bases spanning the gap. The CDR3 covers 12 residues. The CDR3 DNA reads as TGTGCCAGCAGCTTATGGGACTATGGCTACACCTTC. Amino acid sequence: CASSLWDYGYTF.

This clonotype was seen many times. The CDR3 loop is CASSLVGQLAKNIQYF. The CDR3 nucleotides read TGCGCCAGCAGCTTGGTAGGACAACTAGCCAAAAACATTCAGTACTTC. The V call is TRBV5-1, the J call TRBJ2-4, with a possible D match to TRBD1 (5 bases). In germline, CDR1 is SGHRS, CDR2 YFSETQ. The V gene lost 0 bases and the J gene lost 0 bases, with 10 bases spanning the gap. The CDR3 runs to 16 residues.

This clonotype was observed at least ten times. The J gene is TRBJ2-7, the V gene TRBV5-1; 7 nucleotides match TRBD1. Germline-derived CDR1 and CDR2 are SGHRS and YFSETQ. The CDR3 contains 14 residues. The trim removed 7 bases at V and 0 bases at J, leaving 7 bases unmatched. The CDR3 loop is CASGTGQISYEQYF. The CDR3 DNA is TGCGCCAGCGGAACGGGACAGATCTCCTACGAGCAGTACTTC. The entire variable domain, with the rest obtained from reference TRBV5-1 and TRBJ2-7, is as follows: KAGVTQTPRYLIKTRGQQVTLSCSPISGHRSVSWYQQTPGQGLQFLFEYFSETQRNKGNFPGRFSGRQFSNSRSEMNVSTLELGDSALYLCASGTGQISYEQYFGPGTRLTVT.

The gene calls are TRBV5-1 and TRBJ2-4; possible D gene TRBD2, 5 bases. The V and J ends lost 0 bases and 0 bases respectively, with 19 bases between them. The CDR3 consists of 19 residues. From germline, CDR1 is SGHRS and CDR2 YFSETQ. The CDR3 DNA follows: TGCGCCAGCAGCTTGGACCAATCTAGCTCCGTCGGAGCCAAAAACATTCAGTACTTC. This codes for CASSLDQSSSVGAKNIQYF.

In this sample, this clonotype turned up many times. The chain links TRBV11-2 to TRBJ2-3; D call uncertain. The CDR3 totals 10 residues. V was pared by 0 bases and J by 8 bases, with 0 bases between. Germline CDR1 is SGHAT and CDR2 is FQNNGV. The CDR3 DNA reads TGTGCCAGCAGCTTAGATACGCAGTATTTT. It encodes CASSLDTQYF.

This clonotype was seen more than once but under ten times. This sequence joins TRBV7-3 and TRBJ2-2, with D unclear. This CDR3 is 12 amino acids long. Germline lookup yields CDR1 SGHTA and CDR2 FQGTGA. Trimming left V 2 bases short and J 4 bases short, with 2 bases between. CDR3 nucleotides: TGTGCCAGCAGCTTATCCACCGGGGAGCTGTTTTTT. This codes for CASSLSTGELFF.

The chain has TRBV6-2 or TRBV6-3 and TRBJ1-2; D is possibly TRBD1 (6 bases). The CDR3 runs to 14 residues. Trimming cost V 4 bases and J 8 bases, with 17 bases left between them. CDR1 and CDR2 (germline): MNHEY, SVGEGT. CDR3 nucleotide sequence: TGTGCCAGCAGTTCTCGCGGCAGGGGTCCGGGCTACACCTTC. Translation gives CASSSRGRGPGYTF.

This clonotype was counted ten times or more. The chain carries TRBV27 and TRBJ1-2; TRBD1 agrees at 8 bases. Germline trimming cut 2 bases from V and 2 bases from J; bases unmatched to any gene: 1. Germline loops: CDR1 MNHEY, CDR2 SMNVEV (reference sequence). CDR3 length: 14 amino acids. This chain's CDR3 is CASSLDRGNYGYTF. The CDR3 DNA is TGTGCCAGCAGTTTAGACAGGGGCAACTATGGCTACACCTTC.

This clonotype was detected ten times or more. The chain has TRBV7-9 and TRBJ1-1; D gene uncertain. The CDR3 spans 12 residues. CDR1 is SEHNR and CDR2 is FQNEAQ in the germline V gene (reference sequence). Trimming took 5 bases from V and 11 from J, leaving 15 bases between them. CDR3 in amino acids: CASSRSGALAFF. CDR3 coding DNA: TGTGCCAGCAGCCGGTCGGGTGCGTTGGCTTTCTTT.

This clonotype appeared a few times. This chain uses TRBV6-1 with TRBJ2-1, with TRBD2 identical over 8 bases. The CDR3 covers 14 residues. Germline assignment: CDR1 MNHNS and CDR2 SASEGT. V dropped 4 bases and J dropped 6; count of bases not matched to a gene: 5. This CDR3 is CASSGYSGVNEQFF. The DNA of the CDR3 is TGTGCCAGCAGTGGTTATAGCGGGGTCAATGAGCAGTTCTTC.

The table lists this clonotype with a few counts. J is TRBJ2-5 and V is TRBV20-1, with D uncertain. Germline V CDR1 and CDR2: DFQATT, SNEGSKA (reference sequence). The CDR3 sequence is 10 residues long. V was shortened by 6 bases and J by 4 bases, with 6 bases between the two germline ends. CDR3 DNA: TGCAGTGCAACAAGAGAGACCCAGTACTTC. Protein: CSATRETQYF.

There are many counts of this clonotype. DNA for the CDR3: TGTGCCAGCAGTTACCCCCGTGTCCGGCCCCCCGCTAGCACAGATACGCAGTATTTT. Amino acid sequence: CASSYPRVRPPASTDTQYF. This chain connects TRBV6-6 to TRBJ2-3; D remains ambiguous. From germline, CDR1 is MNHNY and CDR2 SVGAGI (reference sequence). The CDR3 contains 19 residues. V was pared by 2 bases and J by 0 bases, with 21 bases between.

The chain joins TRBV6-1 to TRBJ1-5, with unresolved D. Trimming cost V 3 bases and J 0 bases, with 0 bases left between them. Germline assignment: CDR1 MNHNS and CDR2 SASEGT. This CDR3 has 12 amino acids. The CDR3 loop is CASSDSNQPQHF. In DNA form, the CDR3 reads TGTGCCAGCAGTGATAGCAATCAGCCCCAGCATTTT.

This clonotype was seen at least ten times. V is TRBV20-1 and J is TRBJ1-1, with D unresolved. CDR1 DFQATT and CDR2 SNEGSKA come from the germline V gene (reference sequence). The CDR3 has 11 residues. CDR3 nucleotides: TGCAGCGGGCTGGACTATACTGAAGCTTTCTTT. Protein product: CSGLDYTEAFF.

The V gene is TRBV20-1, the J gene TRBJ1-1, with 7 bases aligning to TRBD1. The CDR3 runs 16 residues. J gave up 0 bases and V 0 bases, and 7 bases lay outside the gene matches. Germline CDR1 DFQATT, CDR2 SNEGSKA (reference sequence). The CDR3 DNA follows: TGCAGTGCTAGAGATGGAGGGGGCACCATGAACACTGAAGCTTTCTTT. Amino acids: CSARDGGGTMNTEAFF.

This clonotype was recorded many times. The chain has TRBV7-9 and TRBJ1-1; no reliable D call. Per the germline V gene, CDR1 is SEHNR and CDR2 is FQNEAQ (reference sequence). Trimming removed 3 bases from V and 3 bases from J, with 5 bases in between. CDR3 length: 12 amino acids. The CDR3 coding sequence is TGTGCCAGCAGCTTCGGGGACACTGAAGCTTTCTTT. This translates into CASSFGDTEAFF.

There are many counts of this clonotype. The chain uses TRBV7-9 and TRBJ2-5; maybe TRBD2 (6 bases). Germline CDR1 and CDR2: SEHNR and FQNEAQ (reference sequence). The CDR3 is 15 amino acids. V was pared by 5 bases and J by 1 base, with 14 bases between. The CDR3 coding sequence is TGTGCCAGCAGCCTATCTCGGGGGTTCCAAGAGACCCAGTACTTC. Its translation is CASSLSRGFQETQYF.

This clonotype was observed many times. This rearrangement joins TRBV29-1 to TRBJ2-3, with TRBD1 matching 9 bases. V gave up 8 bases and J gave up 5 bases; unmatched junction bases: 5. This CDR3 contains 12 residues. Germline CDR1 SQVTM, CDR2 ANQGSEA. The CDR3 protein is CSIWDREDTQYF. The CDR3 DNA follows: TGCAGCATATGGGACAGGGAAGATACGCAGTATTTT.

This clonotype has more than one count but fewer than ten. V usage is TRBV20-1 and J usage is TRBJ2-3, with TRBD1 matching over 8 bases. The J segment lost 0 bases and the V segment lost 7 bases, leaving 6 bases of the junction unmatched. The CDR3 sequence is 14 residues long. Germline CDR1 reads DFQATT; CDR2 reads SNEGSKA (reference sequence). The CDR3 reads CSVTRGPSTDTQYF. CDR3 nucleotide sequence: TGCAGTGTTACCAGGGGGCCTAGCACAGATACGCAGTATTTT.

This clonotype has a count of ten or more. V usage is TRBV6-1 and J usage is TRBJ2-7, with TRBD1 matching over 8 bases. Per the germline V gene, CDR1 is MNHNS and CDR2 is SASEGT. The CDR3 runs 14 residues. Unmatched junction bases numbered 7, after V lost 6 bases and J lost 3 bases. The CDR3 coding sequence is TGTGCCAGCAGGACAGGGGATTGGGACTACGAGCAGTACTTC. Its protein product is CASRTGDWDYEQYF.

This clonotype was found many times. The chain recombines TRBV7-9 with TRBJ2-5; D is unresolved. Trimming cost V 5 bases and J 5 bases, with 15 bases left between them. Germline values: CDR1 SEHNR, CDR2 FQNEAQ (reference sequence). The CDR3 covers 14 residues. CDR3 protein: CASSPGALRETQYF. CDR3 coding DNA: TGTGCCAGCAGCCCCGGAGCCCTAAGGGAGACCCAGTACTTC.

In its sample, this clonotype was seen many times. This chain links TRBV5-5 with TRBJ2-3, with TRBD2 matching 8 bases. The V gene's germline CDR1 is SGHKS and CDR2 YYEKEE (reference sequence). The CDR3 has 15 residues. Losses at the gene ends were 4 bases for V and 3 bases for J; bases not matched to a gene: 7. This chain's CDR3 is CASSHLVAGTDTQYF. The DNA of the CDR3 is TGTGCCAGCAGCCACCTAGTAGCGGGGACAGATACGCAGTATTTT.

The V call is TRBV6-5, the J call TRBJ2-7, with D possibly TRBD1 on 5 matching bases. Germline CDR1 and CDR2: MNHEY and SVGAGI. CDR3 size: 16 residues. Trimming stripped 4 bases from V and 0 bases from J, with 16 bases between. This CDR3 reads CASSSPSDSSSYEQYF. CDR3 nucleotides: TGTGCCAGCAGTTCCCCATCCGACAGCAGCTCCTACGAGCAGTACTTC.

CDR3 sequence: CAILETQGEWYEQYF. In DNA, the CDR3 is TGTGCCATTCTTGAAACCCAAGGCGAATGGTACGAGCAGTACTTC. This chain uses TRBV2 with TRBJ2-7; D remains unclear. The CDR3 totals 15 residues. Trimming pared 10 bases from V and 4 bases from J, leaving 23 bases between. Germline-derived CDR1 and CDR2 are SNHLY and FYNNEI. The whole variable domain, filled in from reference TRBV2 and TRBJ2-7, reads EPEVTQTPSHQVTQMGQEVILRCVPISNHLYFYWYRQILGQKVEFLVSFYNNEISEKSEIFDDQFSVERPDGSNFTLKIRSTKLEDSAMYFCAILETQGEWYEQYFGPGTRLTVT.

At least ten counts were recorded for this clonotype. The gene calls are TRBV11-2 and TRBJ1-2, with unresolved D. Trimming left V 1 base short and J 2 bases short, with 17 bases between. The CDR3 totals 17 residues. Germline lookup yields CDR1 SGHAT and CDR2 FQNNGV. The CDR3 here is CASSLGSVGVENYGYTF. CDR3 bases: TGTGCCAGCAGCTTAGGTTCCGTCGGGGTGGAGAACTATGGCTACACCTTC.

In this sample, this clonotype turned up a few times. The rearrangement uses TRBV12-3 or TRBV12-4 and TRBJ2-5; no clear D. Trimming pared 5 bases from V and 5 bases from J, leaving 12 bases between. This CDR3 comprises 13 residues. The DNA of the CDR3 is TGTGCCAGCAGTACCTCGGACCTCGAGACCCAGTACTTC. It codes for CASSTSDLETQYF.

V gene TRBV20-1 combines with J gene TRBJ1-3; D is ambiguous. Per germline, CDR1 DFQATT and CDR2 SNEGSKA (reference sequence). V was clipped by 5 bases and J by 2 bases, with 7 bases between them. The CDR3 sequence is 12 residues long. The CDR3 sequence is CSAPKTGNTIYF. The CDR3 DNA follows: TGCAGTGCTCCCAAGACTGGAAACACCATATATTTT.

This clonotype was seen at least ten times. This chain joins TRBV12-3 or TRBV12-4 and TRBJ1-5; TRBD1 is a possible D gene (6 bases). There are 14 residues in the CDR3. Trimming took off 6 bases at V and 6 bases at J, with 15 bases between the two ends. The CDR3 DNA reads TGTGCCAGCAGCCAGGGAGGGGGAGGTCAGCCCCAGCATTTT. It codes for CASSQGGGGQPQHF.

This clonotype came up many times. The chain has TRBV5-1 and TRBJ2-7; D call uncertain. The CDR3 runs 14 residues. Trimming removed 0 bases from V and 3 bases from J, with 10 bases in between. The germline CDR1 and CDR2 sequences are SGHRS and YFSETQ. The DNA of the CDR3 is TGCGCCAGCAGCTTGGGTCAGGCTTACTACGAGCAGTACTTC. This translates into CASSLGQAYYEQYF. Full variable domain (remainder filled in from reference TRBV5-1 and TRBJ2-7): KAGVTQTPRYLIKTRGQQVTLSCSPISGHRSVSWYQQTPGQGLQFLFEYFSETQRNKGNFPGRFSGRQFSNSRSEMNVSTLELGDSALYLCASSLGQAYYEQYFGPGTRLTVT.

The chain uses TRBV20-1 and TRBJ2-3, with no clear D. Germline CDR1 is DFQATT and CDR2 is SNEGSKA (reference sequence). The CDR3 covers 15 residues. The germline V and J ends were trimmed by 8 bases and 0 bases, with 18 bases remaining between them. The CDR3 coding sequence is TGCAGTACCGAAGAGCGAAGGTCCAGCACAGATACGCAGTATTTT. Residues: CSTEERRSSTDTQYF.